This T cell receptor (beta chain) was captured in a study of OX40 agonist ivuxolimab in advanced cancers. Overall study context: Ivuxolimab doses were 0.01, 0.1, 0.3, 1.5, 3 or 10 mg/kg every 2 weeks. A male proportion of about 84% was recorded, with mean age about 62 years and range about 23 to 90. The study's findings and limits: Clonal expansion from baseline to week 6 occurred in both CD4+ and CD8+ T cells.

The protocol was immunoSEQ multiplex PCR, while the TCRdb copy is restricted to in-frame clones and leaves out a portion. The repertoire includes approximately 81,000 clones, 93% of them detected once, and approximately 15% sits in the top ten. At cycle 4 day 1, cycle 7 day 1, and baseline, blood was sampled. Germline V gene data show CDR1 as SGHTA and CDR2 as FQGTGA. V was trimmed by 4 bases and J by 5 bases, leaving 8 bases between them. The CDR3 spans 12 residues. For this clone: What it binds is not known.

The source is an adult with an advanced solid tumor such as melanoma, head and neck, liver or kidney cancer. The input for sequencing was CD4+ or CD8+ T cells sorted from blood, taken in a trial of the OX40 agonist ivuxolimab. The V and J genes are TRBV7-3 and TRBJ1-1; no definite D call. The chain's CDR3 is CASSSPGTEAFF. The CDR3 DNA reads TGTGCCAGCAGCTCCCCAGGAACTGAAGCTTTCTTT.